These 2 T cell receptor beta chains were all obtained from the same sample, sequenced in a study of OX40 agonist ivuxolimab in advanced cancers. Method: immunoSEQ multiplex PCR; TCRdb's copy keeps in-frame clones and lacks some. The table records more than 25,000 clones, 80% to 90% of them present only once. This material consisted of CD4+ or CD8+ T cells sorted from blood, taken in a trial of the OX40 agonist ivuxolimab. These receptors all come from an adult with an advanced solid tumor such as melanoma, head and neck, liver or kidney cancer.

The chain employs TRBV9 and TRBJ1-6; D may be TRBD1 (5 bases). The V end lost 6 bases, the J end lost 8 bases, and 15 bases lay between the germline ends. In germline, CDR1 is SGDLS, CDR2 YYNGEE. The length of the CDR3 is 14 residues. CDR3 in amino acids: CASTPLDSYSPLHF. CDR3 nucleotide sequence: TGTGCCAGCACACCTTTAGACAGCTATTCACCCCTCCACTTT.

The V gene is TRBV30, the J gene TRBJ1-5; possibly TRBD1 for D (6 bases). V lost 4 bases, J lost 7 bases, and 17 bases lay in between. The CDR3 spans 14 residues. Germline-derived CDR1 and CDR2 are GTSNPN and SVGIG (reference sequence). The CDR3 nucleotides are TGTGCCTGGACTGGACAGCCCCACGGCCAGCCCCAGCATTTT. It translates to CAWTGQPHGQPQHF. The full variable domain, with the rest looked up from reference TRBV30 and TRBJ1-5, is SQTIHQWPATLVQPVGSPLSLECTVEGTSNPNLYWYRQAAGRGLQLLFYSVGIGQISSEVPQNLSASRPQDRQFILSSKKLLLSDSGFYLCAWTGQPHGQPQHFGDGTRLSIL.